This is a list of T cell receptor beta chains from one sample in a study of blood T cell repertoires in COVID-19. The repertoire was sequenced with immunoSEQ multiplex PCR; TCRdb's copy has only in-frame clones and lacks some. Of about 150,000 clones detected, more than 90% appear once; the ten largest clones hold around 0.53%. Sequencing was performed on peripheral blood. These receptors were obtained from a man aged 45 to 65 with acute or convalescent COVID-19. CDR3s include the opening cysteine and the closing phenylalanine or tryptophan. Fields, in order: J gene, clone size, D gene, V gene, CDR3 protein, CDR3 DNA. The D gene is left open where the match is weak. Clone sizes are given selectively: once, few, many, or a class where the clone is expanded.

j_gene: TRBJ2-4; abundance: .; d_gene: .; v_gene: TRBV12-3/TRBV12-4; CDR3aa: CASSLGQKNIQYF; CDR3nt: TGTGCCAGCAGTTTAGGACAGAAAAACATTCAGTACTTC
j_gene: TRBJ2-1; abundance: .; d_gene: .; v_gene: TRBV4-1; CDR3aa: CASSQVGQGEDDNEQFF; CDR3nt: TGCGCCAGCAGCCAAGTCGGTCAGGGGGAGGACGACAATGAGCAGTTCTTC
j_gene: TRBJ2-7; abundance: .; d_gene: TRBD1; v_gene: TRBV29-1; CDR3aa: CSVRSEDRGYEQYF; CDR3nt: TGCAGCGTCCGATCCGAGGACAGGGGTTACGAGCAGTACTTC
j_gene: TRBJ2-5; abundance: .; d_gene: TRBD1; v_gene: TRBV11-3; CDR3aa: CASSNSQGAGETQYF; CDR3nt: TGTGCCAGCAGCAACTCACAGGGGGCAGGGGAGACCCAGTACTTC
j_gene: TRBJ1-2; abundance: .; d_gene: TRBD1; v_gene: TRBV4-1; CDR3aa: CASSQDLMGDRIYGYTF; CDR3nt: TGCGCCAGCAGCCAAGACCTGATGGGGGACAGAATCTATGGCTACACCTTC
j_gene: TRBJ1-5; abundance: .; d_gene: TRBD1; v_gene: TRBV18; CDR3aa: CASSPRTGVTQGSNQPQHF; CDR3nt: TGTGCCAGCTCACCCAGGACAGGGGTAACGCAGGGGAGCAATCAGCCCCAGCATTTT
j_gene: TRBJ2-7; abundance: .; d_gene: TRBD1; v_gene: TRBV27; CDR3aa: CASSLSTGWYEQYF; CDR3nt: TGTGCCAGCAGTTTATCGACAGGGTGGTACGAGCAGTACTTC
j_gene: TRBJ2-2; abundance: .; d_gene: TRBD1; v_gene: TRBV5-4; CDR3aa: CASSLRQGLSGELFF; CDR3nt: TGTGCCAGCAGCTTACGACAGGGCCTGTCTGGGGAGCTGTTTTTT
j_gene: TRBJ1-4; abundance: .; d_gene: .; v_gene: TRBV29-1; CDR3aa: CSATRQASVGEKLFF; CDR3nt: TGCAGCGCTACCAGACAGGCCTCCGTCGGAGAAAAACTGTTTTTT
j_gene: TRBJ1-5; abundance: once; d_gene: .; v_gene: TRBV2; CDR3aa: CASSSGGARAQHF; CDR3nt: TGTGCCAGCAGTTCCGGGGGGGCTAGGGCCCAGCATTTT
j_gene: TRBJ1-5; abundance: .; d_gene: TRBD1; v_gene: TRBV19; CDR3aa: CASSQTGGNQPQHF; CDR3nt: TGTGCCAGTAGTCAAACAGGGGGCAATCAGCCCCAGCATTTT
j_gene: TRBJ2-2; abundance: .; d_gene: TRBD2; v_gene: TRBV5-1; CDR3aa: CASSLGAGGNTGELFF; CDR3nt: TGCGCCAGCAGCTTAGGTGCGGGAGGGAACACCGGGGAGCTGTTTTTT
j_gene: TRBJ1-2; abundance: .; d_gene: .; v_gene: TRBV12-3/TRBV12-4; CDR3aa: CASSYLGGYTF; CDR3nt: TGTGCCAGCAGTTATCTCGGTGGCTACACCTTC
j_gene: TRBJ2-1; abundance: .; d_gene: TRBD2; v_gene: TRBV5-1; CDR3aa: CASSLAGTSSYNEQFF; CDR3nt: TGCGCCAGCAGCTTGGCCGGGACTAGCAGCTACAATGAGCAGTTCTTC
j_gene: TRBJ2-2; abundance: .; d_gene: .; v_gene: TRBV7-2; CDR3aa: CASSRGLPGELFF; CDR3nt: TGTGCCAGCAGCCGAGGGCTCCCCGGGGAGCTGTTTTTT
j_gene: TRBJ2-3; abundance: .; d_gene: TRBD1; v_gene: TRBV11-2; CDR3aa: CASSNRDRTTDTQYF; CDR3nt: TGTGCCAGCAGCAACCGGGACAGGACCACAGATACGCAGTATTTT
j_gene: TRBJ1-3; abundance: .; d_gene: .; v_gene: TRBV7-2; CDR3aa: CASSPGTGNTIYF; CDR3nt: TGTGCCAGCAGCCCAGGGACTGGAAACACCATATATTTT
j_gene: TRBJ2-3; abundance: .; d_gene: TRBD2; v_gene: TRBV5-1; CDR3aa: CASSSLALTDTQYF; CDR3nt: TGCGCCAGCAGCTCACTAGCGCTCACAGATACGCAGTATTTT
j_gene: TRBJ1-4; abundance: once; d_gene: TRBD1; v_gene: TRBV19; CDR3aa: CASSINPGQGNEKLFF; CDR3nt: TGTGCCAGTAGTATAAACCCGGGACAGGGGAATGAAAAACTGTTTTTT
j_gene: TRBJ1-3; abundance: .; d_gene: .; v_gene: TRBV11-2; CDR3aa: CASSSWRAGNTIYF; CDR3nt: TGTGCCAGCAGCTCATGGAGGGCTGGAAACACCATATATTTT
j_gene: TRBJ1-1; abundance: .; d_gene: .; v_gene: TRBV7-2; CDR3aa: CASSLGGHRNREFF; CDR3nt: TGTGCCAGCAGCTTAGGGGGACACAGAAACAGAGAATTCTTT
j_gene: TRBJ1-3; abundance: .; d_gene: TRBD1; v_gene: TRBV25-1; CDR3aa: CASSARTGPSGNTIYF; CDR3nt: TGTGCCAGCAGTGCACGGACAGGGCCCTCTGGAAACACCATATATTTT
j_gene: TRBJ1-3; abundance: .; d_gene: .; v_gene: TRBV5-1; CDR3aa: CASSLGGESSGNTIYF; CDR3nt: TGCGCCAGCAGCTTGGGTGGGGAGAGCTCTGGAAACACCATATATTTT
j_gene: TRBJ1-5; abundance: .; d_gene: .; v_gene: TRBV13; CDR3aa: CASSLGGRSFHQPQHF; CDR3nt: TGTGCCAGCAGCTTAGGGGGCAGGTCCTTTCATCAGCCCCAGCATTTT
j_gene: TRBJ1-2; abundance: .; d_gene: .; v_gene: TRBV12-3/TRBV12-4; CDR3aa: CASTAGDSGGYTF; CDR3nt: TGTGCCAGCACCGCCGGGGACTCGGGGGGCTACACCTTC
j_gene: TRBJ1-2; abundance: .; d_gene: .; v_gene: TRBV30; CDR3aa: CAWSVHRGGGYTF; CDR3nt: TGTGCCTGGAGTGTTCATAGGGGGGGTGGCTACACCTTC
j_gene: TRBJ1-6; abundance: once; d_gene: .; v_gene: TRBV16; CDR3aa: CASSQSRQSSSYNSPLHF; CDR3nt: TGTGCCAGCAGCCAGTCCCGGCAGTCTAGCTCCTATAATTCACCCCTCCACTTT
j_gene: TRBJ2-1; abundance: .; d_gene: .; v_gene: TRBV7-2; CDR3aa: CASSSRGAYGEQFF; CDR3nt: TGTGCCAGTTCGAGCCGGGGGGCTTACGGTGAGCAGTTCTTC
j_gene: TRBJ1-2; abundance: once; d_gene: .; v_gene: TRBV19; CDR3aa: CASSRAQDYGYTF; CDR3nt: TGTGCCAGTAGTAGGGCGCAGGACTATGGCTACACCTTC
j_gene: TRBJ1-5; abundance: .; d_gene: TRBD1; v_gene: TRBV19; CDR3aa: CASSIDSRTGVSSNQPQHF; CDR3nt: TGTGCCAGTAGTATAGATTCACGGACAGGGGTTTCTAGCAATCAGCCCCAGCATTTT
j_gene: TRBJ1-1; abundance: .; d_gene: .; v_gene: TRBV29-1; CDR3aa: CSVEGRANEAFF; CDR3nt: TGCAGCGTTGAAGGCAGGGCAAATGAAGCTTTCTTT
j_gene: TRBJ1-5; abundance: once; d_gene: TRBD1; v_gene: TRBV7-8; CDR3aa: CASSLGYRGEYSNQPQHF; CDR3nt: TGTGCCAGCAGCTTAGGATACAGGGGGGAATATAGCAATCAGCCCCAGCATTTT
j_gene: TRBJ2-2; abundance: .; d_gene: TRBD2; v_gene: TRBV4-3; CDR3aa: CASSHLADTGELFF; CDR3nt: TGCGCCAGCAGCCACCTAGCGGACACCGGGGAGCTGTTTTTT
j_gene: TRBJ2-7; abundance: .; d_gene: .; v_gene: TRBV30; CDR3aa: CAWSRAYEQYF; CDR3nt: TGTGCCTGGAGCCGGGCCTACGAGCAGTACTTC
j_gene: TRBJ2-6; abundance: .; d_gene: .; v_gene: TRBV4-3; CDR3aa: CASSQAVTGQAGANVLTF; CDR3nt: TGCGCCAGCAGCCAAGCGGTCACAGGGCAGGCTGGGGCCAACGTCCTGACTTTC
j_gene: TRBJ1-2; abundance: .; d_gene: TRBD1; v_gene: TRBV6-2/TRBV6-3; CDR3aa: CASSYGTARYGYTF; CDR3nt: TGTGCCAGCAGTTACGGGACAGCGCGCTATGGCTACACCTTC
j_gene: TRBJ1-1; abundance: .; d_gene: TRBD1; v_gene: TRBV11-2; CDR3aa: CASSRDRDTEAFF; CDR3nt: TGTGCCAGCAGCCGGGACAGGGACACTGAAGCTTTCTTT
j_gene: TRBJ2-1; abundance: once; d_gene: .; v_gene: TRBV9; CDR3aa: CASSVVGQNYNEQFF; CDR3nt: TGTGCCAGCAGCGTAGTCGGTCAAAACTACAATGAGCAGTTCTTC
j_gene: TRBJ1-2; abundance: once; d_gene: .; v_gene: TRBV5-6; CDR3aa: CASSGGDRTPNYGYTF; CDR3nt: TGTGCCAGCAGCGGGGGAGACAGGACACCTAACTATGGCTACACCTTC
j_gene: TRBJ2-1; abundance: .; d_gene: .; v_gene: TRBV27; CDR3aa: CASRLARDDEQFF; CDR3nt: TGTGCCAGCAGACTAGCTCGTGACGATGAGCAGTTCTTC
j_gene: TRBJ1-5; abundance: .; d_gene: TRBD1; v_gene: TRBV5-1; CDR3aa: CASSSGQVGDQPQHF; CDR3nt: TGCGCCAGCAGTTCCGGACAGGTTGGAGATCAGCCCCAGCATTTT
j_gene: TRBJ1-2; abundance: once; d_gene: .; v_gene: TRBV28; CDR3aa: CASRNSGGAVYGYTF; CDR3nt: TGTGCCAGCAGGAACTCGGGGGGGGCGGTCTATGGCTACACCTTC
j_gene: TRBJ2-7; abundance: .; d_gene: TRBD2; v_gene: TRBV7-9; CDR3aa: CASSLLAGGRPYEQYF; CDR3nt: TGTGCCAGCAGCTTACTGGCGGGAGGCCGTCCCTACGAGCAGTACTTC
j_gene: TRBJ1-2; abundance: .; d_gene: .; v_gene: TRBV6-5; CDR3aa: CASSTGGRLYGYTF; CDR3nt: TGTGCCAGCTCCACTGGGGGCAGACTGTATGGCTACACCTTC
j_gene: TRBJ2-3; abundance: .; d_gene: TRBD1; v_gene: TRBV18; CDR3aa: CASSGGGTGGVDTQYF; CDR3nt: TGTGCCAGCTCTGGCGGCGGGACAGGGGGCGTAGATACGCAGTATTTT